The 31 T cell receptor beta chains reported below all come from one sample, sequenced in a study of patients and donors after allogeneic stem cell transplantation. TCRdb fed the RT-PCR reads into MiXCR, producing one record per CDR3 protein. Altogether about 200,000 distinct CDR3 sequences are present, 35% to 45% being singletons, with the ten largest covering approximately 10%. Sequences were obtained from blood, either unsorted or a sorted T cell fraction (not recorded which). The receptors originated from a human donor who was either an allogeneic HSCT recipient or a stem cell or donor lymphocyte infusion donor (not recorded which). It is not recorded whose cells these are; they may come from a transplant donor.

The genes are TRBV4-1 and TRBJ2-1, with 9 bases identical to TRBD2. V trimming: 1 base; J trimming: 6 bases; junction bases outside the gene matches: 7. This CDR3 region has 16 residues. CDR1 and CDR2 from the germline V gene are MGHRA and YSYEKL. CDR3: CASSQVGGGARNEQFF. The CDR3 bases are TGCGCCAGCAGCCAAGTGGGCGGGGGGGCGCGCAATGAGCAGTTCTTC.

The genes are TRBV10-3 and TRBJ1-6; perhaps TRBD1 as D (6 bases). The ends were cut back, 6 bases at V and 8 bases at J, with 14 bases in the middle. CDR3 size: 14 residues. Germline values: CDR1 ENHRY, CDR2 SYGVKD. The CDR3 sequence is CAISARGGDSPLHF. The CDR3, as DNA: TGTGCCATCAGCGCCAGGGGAGGGGATTCACCCCTCCACTTT.

The sample holds a few counts of this clonotype. The J gene is TRBJ1-1, the V gene TRBV5-1, with 8 bases that match TRBD1. The CDR3 contains 15 residues. Germline V gene data show CDR1 as SGHRS and CDR2 as YFSETQ. The V gene end was trimmed by 4 bases and the J gene end by 6 bases; junction bases not matched to a gene: 11. The DNA of the CDR3 is TGCGCCAGCAGCGCCCCGACAGGGGTCGGGGCTGAAGCTTTCTTT. Translated, it gives CASSAPTGVGAEAFF.

This clonotype appeared a few times. This chain connects TRBV5-5 to TRBJ1-5; TRBD1 might be the D (6 bases). V gave up 6 bases and J gave up 9 bases, with 22 bases separating them. From germline, CDR1 is SGHKS and CDR2 YYEKEE (reference sequence). The CDR3 length is 15 residues. The CDR3: CASNHRDTKDRPQHF. CDR3 DNA: TGTGCCAGCAACCACCGGGACACCAAAGACCGGCCCCAGCATTTT.

The rearrangement joins TRBV5-5 to TRBJ2-7, with 9 bases matching TRBD2. CDR1 and CDR2 from the germline V gene are SGHKS and YYEKEE (reference sequence). J gave up 2 bases and V 1 base, and 1 base lay outside the gene matches. The CDR3 is made up of 14 amino acids. In DNA, the CDR3 is TGTGCCAGCAGCTTGAGGACTAGCGCCTACGAGCAGTACTTC. It specifies CASSLRTSAYEQYF.

This clonotype was seen a few times. J is TRBJ1-2 and V is TRBV4-1; TRBD1 is a possible D gene (5 bases). Germline CDR1 and CDR2: MGHRA and YSYEKL. V was pared by 2 bases and J by 6 bases, with 13 bases between. This CDR3 contains 14 residues. The CDR3 loop reads CASSQPRRGDGYTF. Written as DNA, the CDR3 is TGCGCCAGCAGCCAACCTCGCCGGGGGGATGGCTACACCTTC.

V gene TRBV10-3 combines with J gene TRBJ1-1; perhaps TRBD1 as D (5 bases). CDR1 is ENHRY and CDR2 is SYGVKD in the germline V gene. V lost 3 bases and J lost 3, with 14 bases in between. CDR3 size: 15 residues. The CDR3 DNA follows: TGTGCCATCAGTGACCTTTGGGGCGAGGACACTGAAGCTTTCTTT. Its protein product is CAISDLWGEDTEAFF.

CDR3 sequence: CASSLGGTTGNTQYF. CDR3 DNA: TGTGCCAGCAGCTTAGGGGGGACTACTGGTAATACGCAGTATTTT. J is TRBJ2-3 and V is TRBV7-6; 7 bases match TRBD2. The length of the CDR3 is 15 residues. The junction had 8 bases not matched to a gene; V was cut back by 1 base and J by 7 bases. Germline-derived CDR1 and CDR2 are SGHVS and FNYEAQ. The whole variable domain, filled in from reference TRBV7-6 and TRBJ2-3, reads GAGVSQSPRYKVTKRGQDVALRCDPISGHVSLYWYRQALGQGPEFLTYFNYEAQQDKSGLPNDRFSAERPEGSISTLTIQRTEQRDSAMYRCASSLGGTTGNTQYFGPGTRLTVL.

The chain employs TRBV28 and TRBJ2-3; 7 bases are a match to TRBD1. This CDR3 is 14 amino acids long. CDR1 and CDR2 from the germline V gene are MDHEN and SYDVKM. J gave up 3 bases and V 5 bases, and 5 bases lay outside the gene matches. This CDR3 reads CASSQGVGTDTQYF. As DNA, the CDR3 is TGTGCCAGCAGTCAGGGGGTAGGGACAGATACGCAGTATTTT.

This clonotype was counted a few times. The chain has TRBV9 and TRBJ1-1; TRBD1 agrees at 8 bases. Germline V CDR1 and CDR2: SGDLS, YYNGEE. The V gene end was trimmed by 3 bases and the J gene end by 7 bases; junction bases not matched to a gene: 5. The CDR3 sequence is 13 residues long. CDR3 amino acids: CASSEGQGGEAFF. CDR3 in DNA: TGTGCCAGCAGCGAAGGACAGGGTGGTGAAGCTTTCTTT.

The CDR3 here is CSAGGQASYNEQFF. DNA of the CDR3: TGCAGTGCCGGCGGCCAGGCCTCCTACAATGAGCAGTTCTTC. V gene TRBV20-1 combines with J gene TRBJ2-1; D call uncertain. The V end was cut by 6 bases, the J end by 0 bases, with 12 bases between. The V gene's germline CDR1 is DFQATT and CDR2 SNEGSKA (reference sequence). The CDR3 extends over 14 amino acids.

This sequence joins TRBV25-1 and TRBJ2-3; the D gene could be TRBD1 or TRBD2 (5 bases each). Per germline, CDR1 MGHDK and CDR2 SYGVNS. V lost 1 base, J lost 6 bases, and 11 bases lay in between. CDR3 length: 14 amino acids. CDR3 loop: CASSESRWGDTQYF. CDR3 nucleotide sequence: TGTGCCAGCAGTGAATCCCGGTGGGGGGATACGCAGTATTTT. The variable domain in full, with the rest retrieved from reference TRBV25-1 and TRBJ2-3, is EADIYQTPRYLVIGTGKKITLECSQTMGHDKMYWYQQDPGMELHLIHYSYGVNSTEKGDLSSESTVSRIRTEHFPLTLESARPSHTSQYLCASSESRWGDTQYFGPGTRLTVL.

This clonotype was observed a few times. V gene TRBV10-3 combines with J gene TRBJ1-4; the D is unclear. Germline CDR1 and CDR2: ENHRY and SYGVKD. The CDR3 sequence is 15 residues long. Trimming took 6 bases from V and 0 from J, leaving 11 bases between them. CDR3 sequence: CAISPFRATNEKLFF. The CDR3 DNA reads as TGTGCCATCAGCCCCTTTCGGGCAACTAATGAAAAACTGTTTTTT.

This clonotype was recorded a few times. The chain joins TRBV12-3 or TRBV12-4 to TRBJ2-2, with D possibly being TRBD1 (5 bases). This CDR3 spans 13 amino acids. Trimming left V 6 bases short and J 6 bases short, with 11 bases between. CDR3 nucleotides: TGTGCCAGCAGCCAACAGGAGTCCGGGGAGCTGTTTTTT. It translates to CASSQQESGELFF.

This chain joins TRBV18 and TRBJ1-4; D unresolved. CDR3 length equals 16 residues. Germline values: CDR1 KGHSH, CDR2 LQKENI. V shed 4 bases and J shed 0 bases, with 12 bases lying between them. The CDR3 region is CASSRDHLTTNEKLFF. Written as DNA, the CDR3 is TGTGCCAGCTCACGAGATCACCTCACAACTAATGAAAAACTGTTTTTT. Full variable domain (remainder filled in from reference TRBV18 and TRBJ1-4): NAGVMQNPRHLVRRRGQEARLRCSPMKGHSHVYWYRQLPEEGLKFMVYLQKENIIDESGMPKERFSAEFPKEGPSILRIQQVVRGDSAAYFCASSRDHLTTNEKLFFGSGTQLSVL.

Only a few counts were recorded for this clonotype. V usage is TRBV29-1 and J usage is TRBJ2-2; D is unclear. CDR1 is SQVTM and CDR2 is ANQGSEA in the germline V gene. This CDR3 comprises 14 residues. V lost 4 bases, J lost 1 base, and 10 bases lay in between. The CDR3 reads CSVGSRRNTGELFF. The CDR3 coding sequence is TGCAGCGTTGGATCAAGGAGGAACACCGGGGAGCTGTTTTTT.

This sequence joins TRBV12-3 or TRBV12-4 and TRBJ1-1; TRBD1 agrees at 7 bases. This CDR3 spans 13 amino acids. V was clipped by 1 base and J by 11 bases; unmatched bases: 7. The CDR3 spells CASSLVAGTAAFF. In DNA form, the CDR3 reads TGTGCCAGCAGTTTAGTAGCCGGGACAGCGGCTTTCTTT.

Only a few counts were recorded for this clonotype. The rearrangement joins TRBV30 to TRBJ1-3; D gene uncertain. The CDR3 sequence is 14 residues long. Germline V gene sequence: CDR1 GTSNPN, CDR2 SVGIG (reference sequence). Trimming pared 4 bases from V and 4 bases from J, leaving 14 bases between. This CDR3 reads CAWNRGISGNTIYF. In DNA, the CDR3 is TGTGCCTGGAATCGGGGAATCAGCGGAAACACCATATATTTT.

The chain links TRBV9 to TRBJ2-6; weak D call: TRBD1 (5 bases). Germline CDR1 is SGDLS and CDR2 is YYNGEE. The V end lost 0 bases, the J end lost 5 bases, and 15 bases lay between the germline ends. This CDR3 has 17 amino acids. CDR3 bases: TGTGCCAGCAGCGTAGCGGTTCGGCAGGGAAGGGCCAACGTCCTGACTTTC. Residues: CASSVAVRQGRANVLTF.

The chain recombines TRBV5-1 with TRBJ1-2, with 8 bases aligning to TRBD1. The CDR3 runs 16 residues. Germline V gives CDR1 SGHRS, CDR2 YFSETQ. V was pared by 3 bases and J by 0 bases, with 7 bases of the junction left unmatched. The CDR3 loop reads CASSSTTGGPNYGYTF. The CDR3 coding sequence is TGCGCCAGCAGCTCAACTACAGGGGGGCCTAACTATGGCTACACCTTC.

The chain employs TRBV2 and TRBJ1-5; 9 nucleotides align to TRBD1. Germline V gene data show CDR1 as SNHLY and CDR2 as FYNNEI. The J segment lost 9 bases and the V segment lost 5 bases, leaving 11 bases of the junction unmatched. This CDR3 is built from 15 residues. CDR3 DNA sequence: TGTGCCAGCAGTCTAATAGGGACAGGGAACGGGCCCCAGCATTTT. The encoded protein is CASSLIGTGNGPQHF.

The chain is built from TRBV2 and TRBJ2-7; 9 bases are a match to TRBD1. This CDR3 has 16 residues. CDR1 is SNHLY, CDR2 FYNNEI, per germline. The V and J ends lost 3 bases and 2 bases, in that order; junction bases with no gene match: 8. The CDR3 nucleotides are TGTGCCAGCAGTGACCCGGGACAGGGTAAGACCTACGAGCAGTACTTC. This translates into CASSDPGQGKTYEQYF. The complete variable domain, with remaining parts taken from reference TRBV2 and TRBJ2-7, reads EPEVTQTPSHQVTQMGQEVILRCVPISNHLYFYWYRQILGQKVEFLVSFYNNEISEKSEIFDDQFSVERPDGSNFTLKIRSTKLEDSAMYFCASSDPGQGKTYEQYFGPGTRLTVT.

In this sample, this clonotype turned up many times. The chain is built from TRBV29-1 and TRBJ1-3, with TRBD1 matching over 7 bases. Per the germline V gene, CDR1 is SQVTM and CDR2 is ANQGSEA. There are 16 residues in the CDR3. Losses at the gene ends were 7 bases for V and 0 bases for J; bases not matched to a gene: 12. CDR3 loop: CSAPDPDRSSGNTIYF. In nucleotides, the CDR3 is TGCAGCGCCCCTGACCCGGACAGGTCCTCTGGAAACACCATATATTTT.

This clonotype was counted only a few times. The chain is built from TRBV7-3 and TRBJ1-1; D not resolved. Trimming stripped 4 bases from V and 3 bases from J, with 18 bases between. Germline V CDR1 and CDR2: SGHTA, FQGTGA. The CDR3 runs 16 residues. The CDR3 loop reads CASSSFSLRGDTEAFF. For the CDR3, the DNA is TGTGCCAGCAGCTCCTTCTCGCTCCGTGGGGACACTGAAGCTTTCTTT. Full variable domain (remainder filled in from reference TRBV7-3 and TRBJ1-1): GAGVSQTPSNKVTEKGKYVELRCDPISGHTALYWYRQSLGQGPEFLIYFQGTGAADDSGLPNDRFFAVRPEGSVSTLKIQRTERGDSAVYLCASSSFSLRGDTEAFFGQGTRLTVV.

This rearrangement joins TRBV20-1 to TRBJ1-5; maybe TRBD1 (6 bases). From germline, CDR1 is DFQATT and CDR2 SNEGSKA (reference sequence). The ends were cut back, 3 bases at V and 3 bases at J, with 15 bases in the middle. CDR3 length: 15 residues. CDR3 in amino acids: CSARTFTGFNQPQHF. CDR3 nucleotide sequence: TGCAGTGCTAGGACCTTTACAGGGTTCAATCAGCCCCAGCATTTT.

V and J are TRBV10-3 and TRBJ2-1; D is uncertain. The germline CDR1 and CDR2 sequences are ENHRY and SYGVKD. The CDR3 runs 14 residues. V was trimmed by 0 bases and J by 4 bases, leaving 7 bases between them. CDR3 sequence reads: CAISESARYNEQFF. The CDR3 coding sequence is TGTGCCATCAGTGAGTCCGCCAGATACAATGAGCAGTTCTTC.

This clonotype turned up a few times. The V gene is TRBV7-9, the J gene TRBJ1-4; tentative D call: TRBD1 (6 bases). Germline V lookup: CDR1 SEHNR, CDR2 FQNEAQ (reference sequence). There are 12 residues in the CDR3. Trimming removed 5 bases at V and 8 bases at J, with 9 bases between. The CDR3 spells CASSEQGEKLFF. The DNA for the CDR3 is TGTGCCAGCAGCGAACAGGGAGAAAAACTGTTTTTT.

In this sample, this clonotype turned up a few times. This chain joins TRBV29-1 and TRBJ1-6; D gene uncertain. CDR1 is SQVTM and CDR2 is ANQGSEA in the germline V gene. This CDR3 is built from 13 residues. V was shortened by 4 bases and J by 1 base, with 5 bases between the two germline ends. This chain's CDR3 is CSVGVSYNSPLHF. CDR3 nucleotides: TGCAGCGTTGGGGTTTCCTATAATTCACCCCTCCACTTT.

The gene calls are TRBV5-1 and TRBJ2-2; D is possibly TRBD1 or TRBD2 (6 bases each). Germline CDR1 SGHRS, CDR2 YFSETQ. The CDR3 sequence is 14 residues long. V was pared by 2 bases and J by 6 bases, with 11 bases between. As DNA, the CDR3 is TGCGCCAGCAGCTTACAGGGAGGCGCCGGGGAGCTGTTTTTT. This translates into CASSLQGGAGELFF.

This clonotype has just a few counts. The chain has TRBV7-2 and TRBJ1-1; D not certain. CDR3 length: 13 amino acids. Per the germline V gene, CDR1 is SGHTA and CDR2 is FQGNSA. The germline V and J ends were trimmed by 2 bases and 5 bases, with 9 bases remaining between them. The CDR3 coding sequence is TGTGCCAGCAGCTTAATACAGTCAACTGAAGCTTTCTTT. Translating gives CASSLIQSTEAFF.

The rearrangement joins TRBV28 to TRBJ1-3; no firm D call. The CDR3 covers 14 residues. Germline loops: CDR1 MDHEN, CDR2 SYDVKM. Between the trimmed V and J ends, which lost 2 bases and 4 bases, there was a span of 9 bases. DNA of the CDR3: TGTGCCAGCAGTTTAAGGCGCATAGGAAACACCATATATTTT. Translated, it gives CASSLRRIGNTIYF.